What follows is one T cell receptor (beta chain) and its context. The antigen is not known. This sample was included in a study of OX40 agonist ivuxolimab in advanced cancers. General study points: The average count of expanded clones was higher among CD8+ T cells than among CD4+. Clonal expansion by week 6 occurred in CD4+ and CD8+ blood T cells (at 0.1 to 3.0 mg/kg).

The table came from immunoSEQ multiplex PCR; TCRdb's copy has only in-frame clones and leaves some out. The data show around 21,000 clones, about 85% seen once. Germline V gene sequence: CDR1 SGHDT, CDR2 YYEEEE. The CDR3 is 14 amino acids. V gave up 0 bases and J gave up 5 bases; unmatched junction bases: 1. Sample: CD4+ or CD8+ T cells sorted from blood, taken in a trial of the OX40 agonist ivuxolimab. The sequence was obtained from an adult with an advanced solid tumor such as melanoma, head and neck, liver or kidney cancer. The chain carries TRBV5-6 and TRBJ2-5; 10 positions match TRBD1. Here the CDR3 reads CASSLGQGAETQYF. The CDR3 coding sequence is TGTGCCAGCAGCTTGGGACAGGGGGCGGAGACCCAGTACTTC.